A selection of T cell receptor beta chains follows, all from one sample in a study of graft-versus-host responses after intestinal transplantation. The data were produced by immunoSEQ multiplex PCR, yet TCRdb's version contains in-frame clones alone and is incomplete. This table has 12,000 or so clones, about four fifths appearing once. The material sequenced was PBMCs, taken about 70 weeks after intestinal transplant. These receptors were taken from a human patient who received an intestinal transplant, so some T cells may come from the graft donor. Each CDR3 is given with its conserved first and last residue. D genes are given only for firm matches. The size of a clone is reported for some rows only, either as once, few or many, or as a class for expanded clones.

>TRBJ2-7|.|TRBD1|TRBV5-1
TGCGCCAGCAGCTTGGTAGGGACAGGGGGCGAAGAGCAGTACTTC
CASSLVGTGGEEQYF
>TRBJ1-2|.|TRBD1|TRBV2
TGTGCCAGCAGTCCACGGACAGGGCCCTGGGGTGGCTACACCTTC
CASSPRTGPWGGYTF
>TRBJ2-7|once|.|TRBV19
TGTGCCACCAGCGGGCGCACCTACGAGCAGTACTTC
CATSGRTYEQYF
>TRBJ2-7|.|.|TRBV7-2
TGTGCCAGCAGCTTAGAAGTCAGCTACGAGCAGTACTTC
CASSLEVSYEQYF
>TRBJ2-5|.|TRBD2|TRBV7-9
TGTGCCAGTGAGGGACTAGAAGAGACCCAGTACTTC
CASEGLEETQYF
>TRBJ2-2|.|.|TRBV7-8
TGTGCCAGCAGCTACCGGACGGGGGCCACCGGGGAGCTGTTTTTT
CASSYRTGATGELFF
>TRBJ2-7|.|TRBD1|TRBV20-1
TGCAGTGCAGACAGGGCGGACGAGCAGTACTTC
CSADRADEQYF
>TRBJ2-3|large|TRBD2|TRBV19
TGTGCCAGTAACCCCACCGGGCGGGAGCTTATGGATACGCAGTATTTT
CASNPTGRELMDTQYF
>TRBJ2-7|.|TRBD2|TRBV5-1
TGCGCCAGCAGCTTGGCGGGAGGCACCGCCTACGAGCAGTACTTC
CASSLAGGTAYEQYF
>TRBJ1-2|.|.|TRBV27
TGTGCCAGCACTACACTCGACGCCGGGTGGAATGGCTACACCTTC
CASTTLDAGWNGYTF
>TRBJ1-1|few|.|TRBV11-3
TGTGCCAGCAGCGTCGGGTTGGCGAACACTGAAGCTTTCTTT
CASSVGLANTEAFF
>TRBJ2-7|.|.|TRBV2
TGTGCCACCACTCCATCCTACGAGCAGTACTTC
CATTPSYEQYF
>TRBJ2-4|.|TRBD2|TRBV7-9
TGTGCCAGCAGCCCCAGCGGGAGAGGGTCAGTAGGCATTCAGTACTTC
CASSPSGRGSVGIQYF
>TRBJ2-1|.|TRBD2|TRBV4-1
TGCGCCAGCAGCCTGATCGGGACTAGCGGGAGCTTCTACAATGAGCAGTTCTTC
CASSLIGTSGSFYNEQFF
>TRBJ1-5|.|.|TRBV6-1
TGTGCCAGCAGGACGACAGGCAATCAGCCCCAGCATTTT
CASRTTGNQPQHF
>TRBJ1-2|.|.|TRBV6-5
TGTGCCAGCAGTTACGGGCCAATGGGCTACACCTTC
CASSYGPMGYTF
>TRBJ2-3|.|TRBD1|TRBV6-1
TGTGCCAGCAGTGCTGGGGGGACAGGGGCAGATACGCAGTATTTT
CASSAGGTGADTQYF
>TRBJ2-7|medium-sized|.|TRBV6-1
TGTGCCAGCAGTGACGGGGACACGGGCTCCTACGAGCAGTACTTC
CASSDGDTGSYEQYF
>TRBJ2-7|.|.|TRBV7-7
TGTGCTAGCAGCTTAGCGGCCGACGACAGCTACGAGCAGTACTTC
CASSLAADDSYEQYF
>TRBJ2-1|.|TRBD1|TRBV4-1
TGCGCCAGCGACCAGGGGGTTCCCCCAAAAGAGAGCCACAATGAGCAGTTCTTC
CASDQGVPPKESHNEQFF
>TRBJ2-7|once|.|TRBV10-2
TGCGCCAGCAGTGTAATGGGGGGCCAACCTCTCCCCTACGAGCAGTACTTC
CASSVMGGQPLPYEQYF
>TRBJ2-7|.|TRBD2|TRBV20-1
TGCAGTGCGAGCGGGGTTTACGAGCAGTACTTC
CSASGVYEQYF
>TRBJ1-5|.|TRBD1|TRBV11-1
TGTGCCAGCAGCACGGACAGGGACCAGCCCCAGCATTTT
CASSTDRDQPQHF
>TRBJ2-1|few|.|TRBV10-2
TGCGCCAGCGTAGAGGGGACGCGCAATGAGCAGTTCTTC
CASVEGTRNEQFF
>TRBJ2-3|.|.|TRBV4-1
TGCGCCAGCAGCCCAGAGGTGGGGATCACAGATACGCAGTATTTT
CASSPEVGITDTQYF
>TRBJ2-7|.|TRBD1|TRBV6-1
TGTGCCAGCAGTGTCATGGGACAGGGGACCTACGAGCAGTACTTC
CASSVMGQGTYEQYF
>TRBJ2-1|.|TRBD2|TRBV6-4
TGTGCCAGCAGTGAAGGGCTAGCGGGATACAATGAGCAGTTCTTC
CASSEGLAGYNEQFF
>TRBJ1-1|.|.|TRBV7-3
TGTGCCAGAGCAACGCGTTGCTTAGGGGCCGAAATATGGACTGAAGCTTTCTTT
CARATRCLGAEIWTEAFF
>TRBJ2-7|.|.|TRBV5-4
TGTGCCAGCAGCCCTGGTAGGCGGGGTACCTACGAGCAGTACTTC
CASSPGRRGTYEQYF
>TRBJ2-7|.|.|TRBV27
TGTGCCAGCAGTTATTCAGGGCGAGAGCAGTACTTC
CASSYSGREQYF
>TRBJ2-7|.|TRBD2|TRBV9
TGTGCCAGCAGCGTAGGTGGGACTAGCGGGAGGGCCCTTATGGGCGAGCAGTACTTC
CASSVGGTSGRALMGEQYF
>TRBJ1-3|medium-sized|.|TRBV2
TGTGCCAGCGGGCTAAGCGGAAACACCATATATTTT
CASGLSGNTIYF
>TRBJ1-1|.|.|TRBV7-6
TGTGCCAGCAGTTCCCCTCCGGGCACTGAAGCTTTCTTT
CASSSPPGTEAFF
>TRBJ1-1|.|.|TRBV6-5
TGTGCCAGCAGTTACGGGGGGCCGGACACTGAAGCTTTCTTT
CASSYGGPDTEAFF
>TRBJ2-3|few|.|TRBV27
TGTGCCAGCAGTTTATATGGAATTGGGGGCACAGATACGCAGTATTTT
CASSLYGIGGTDTQYF
>TRBJ1-4|.|.|TRBV19
TGTGCCAGTACCCCCCTGGGGCAGGCCGTGGAAAAACTGTTTTTT
CASTPLGQAVEKLFF
>TRBJ1-2|.|TRBD1|TRBV5-4
TGTGCCAGCAGCCAGGACAGGGCGGGGAATAGTGGCTACACCTTC
CASSQDRAGNSGYTF
>TRBJ2-1|.|.|TRBV5-1
TGCGCCAGCAGCTTGGTTGGCGGAGCGGTCACCAATGAGCAGTTCTTC
CASSLVGGAVTNEQFF
>TRBJ1-6|.|.|TRBV7-3
TGTGCCAGCAGCAGTCGACAAGGAGGTAATTCACCCCTCCACTTT
CASSSRQGGNSPLHF
>TRBJ1-2|few|TRBD1|TRBV19
TGTGCCAGTAGTCCGACAGGGGTGGATGGCTACACCTTC
CASSPTGVDGYTF
>TRBJ2-7|.|.|TRBV7-8
TGTGCCAGCAGCTTAGGGGACCCGACCTGGACCACCTACGAGCAGTACTTC
CASSLGDPTWTTYEQYF
>TRBJ2-7|.|.|TRBV19
TGTGCCAGTAGTCCTGGAGCCTACGAGCAGTACTTC
CASSPGAYEQYF
>TRBJ2-5|.|TRBD2|TRBV7-7
TGTGCCAGCAGCCCGGGACTAGCGGGAGGGCAAGAGGAGACCCAGTACTTC
CASSPGLAGGQEETQYF
>TRBJ2-5|.|TRBD2|TRBV5-6
TGTGCCAGCATGGGACTAGCGTTTTCCTACCAAGAGACCCAGTACTTC
CASMGLAFSYQETQYF